A single sample is the source of the 11 T cell receptor beta chains below, sequenced in a study of tumor and adjacent non-tumor tissue in lung cancer (dated by TCRdb to about 2018). RNA was isolated from bulk, unsorted tissue, and RNA quality was assessed with a NanoDrop ND-1000 and an Agilent 2100. Receptor amplification or capture employed multiplex PCR. Sequencing was performed on an Illumina HiSeq 2500. TCRbeta libraries were constructed through three rounds of nested PCR with primers (Table S4) according to protocols modified from ARM-PCR. The raw public data were reprocessed by TCRdb itself: fastp quality trimming at Q25, MiXCR clonotype calling, in-frame beta chains only. Every entry covers one CDR3 protein and lists the most common genes and DNA from its rows. Counted in this sample were 220,000 or so distinct CDR3 sequences; less than 80% of them appeared once. Together, the top ten hold under 30% of the sample.

The specimen was lung tumor tissue. The receptors shown here come from a man in his 60s with non-small cell lung cancer.

The genes are TRBV2 and TRBJ2-4, with D possibly TRBD2 on 5 matching bases. Germline V gene lookup returns CDR1 SNHLY and CDR2 FYNNEI. Trimming removed 7 bases at V and 0 bases at J, with 13 bases between. The length of the CDR3 is 15 residues. In nucleotides, the CDR3 is TGTGCCAGCAATCTAGCTACAATAGCCAAAAACATTCAGTACTTC. Protein sequence: CASNLATIAKNIQYF.

On this clonotype itself: Being one base from a much bigger clone, this may be a read error. The chain couples TRBV10-1 to TRBJ2-1, with 15 bases identical to TRBD2. V dropped 1 base and J dropped 7; count of bases not matched to a gene: 5. The germline V gene has CDR1 WNHNN and CDR2 SYGVQD (reference sequence). The CDR3 sequence is 17 residues long. DNA for the CDR3: TGCGCCAGCAGTGAGTTCGGACTAGCGGGAGGGGAGAATGAGCAGTTCTTC. Translating it yields CASSEFGLAGGENEQFF.

In regard to this clonotype: This sequence may be a read error, since a much larger clone differs from it by one base. The rearrangement joins TRBV29-1 to TRBJ2-4, with 7 bases that match TRBD1. This CDR3 is built from 11 residues. Germline V gene sequence: CDR1 SQVTM, CDR2 ANQGSEA. The CDR3: CRGDSENIQYF. The CDR3 region has the DNA TGCAGAGGGGACAGTGAAAACATTCAGTACTTC.

J is TRBJ1-4 and V is TRBV10-2; D gene uncertain. CDR1 is WSHSY, CDR2 SAAADI, per germline. The V gene lost 8 bases and the J gene lost 10 bases, with 11 bases spanning the gap. The CDR3 is made up of 11 amino acids. The CDR3 DNA follows: TGCGCCAGCCAAAATCAAGGAAAACTGTTTTTT. Translated: CASQNQGKLFF.

Details on this clonotype: An end of the junction differs from the germline gene, which may be a read error. This sequence joins TRBV6-5 and TRBJ2-1; TRBD1 is a possible D gene (6 bases). The germline CDR1 and CDR2 sequences are MNHEY and SVGAGI. The CDR3 is made up of 15 amino acids. The CDR3 loop reads CASSVRGRGANKQFF. The CDR3 bases are TGTGCCAGCAGTGTCCGGGGCAGGGGAGCCAATAAGCAGTTCTTC.

In regard to this clonotype: A read error is possible here, since a much larger clone lies one base away. The CDR3, as DNA: TGCGCCAGCAGCCTAGGGACTAGCGCGTGGAGCTCCTACGAGCAGTACTTC. It yields the protein CASSLGTSAWSSYEQYF. V and J are TRBV4-3 and TRBJ2-7, with TRBD2 identical over 10 bases. The germline gives CDR1 LGHNA, CDR2 YSLEER. The CDR3 consists of 17 residues. V shed 4 bases, J shed 0 bases, and the junction held 9 bases outside the gene matches.

The chain has TRBV6-6 and TRBJ2-1, with 8 positions matching TRBD1. This CDR3 is built from 15 residues. Germline-derived CDR1 and CDR2 are MNHNY and SVGAGI (reference sequence). J lost 12 bases, V lost 8 bases, and 18 bases had no gene match. DNA of the CDR3: TGTGCCAGCTTACTGAACCCGGACAGGGCCTTTGTGCAGTTCTTC. Translation gives CASLLNPDRAFVQFF.

In its sample, this clonotype was seen once. The chain employs TRBV14 and TRBJ1-4, with D tentatively TRBD1 (6 bases). V was clipped by 7 bases and J by 13 bases, with 22 bases between them. The CDR3 is 14 amino acids. Germline CDR1 SGHDN, CDR2 FVKESK. The CDR3 DNA follows: TGTGCCAGCAACCAGGGCAGGGCAGGGGCCGGACTGTTTTTT. This sequence encodes CASNQGRAGAGLFF.

As to this clonotype: This may come from a read error, since a much larger clone is one base off. V and J are TRBV20-1 and TRBJ1-1, with TRBD1 as a possible D gene (5 bases). V lost 7 bases to trimming and J lost 8 bases, with 20 bases between them. Germline CDR1 and CDR2: DFQATT and SNEGSKA (reference sequence). This CDR3 is built from 13 residues. CDR3 sequence reads: CSVREGQIREAFF. CDR3 DNA sequence: TGCAGTGTGAGGGAGGGGCAAATTCGGGAAGCTTTCTTT.

Notes on this clonotype: No conserved phenylalanine or tryptophan is present at the end of the CDR3, so a read error is the likely explanation. V and J are TRBV12-3 or TRBV12-4 and TRBJ1-1, with TRBD1 identical over 7 bases. The CDR3 is 14 residues long. V trimming: 1 base; J trimming: 5 bases; junction bases outside the gene matches: 4. The DNA of the CDR3 is TGTGCCAGCAGTTTAGGACAGGGAAGTACTGAAGCTTTCTAT. This sequence encodes CASSLGQGSTEAFY.

There are a few counts of this clonotype. No conserved phenylalanine or tryptophan ends this CDR3, so it is likely a read error. This chain connects TRBV20-1 to TRBJ2-1, with a possible D match to TRBD2 (6 bases). This CDR3 region has 15 residues. V gave up 0 bases and J gave up 1 base, with 10 bases separating them. Per the germline V gene, CDR1 is DFQATT and CDR2 is SNEGSKA (reference sequence). CDR3 in DNA: TGCAGTGCTAGAGATGACGGGAGTTCCTACAATGAGCAGTTCTCC. The encoded protein is CSARDDGSSYNEQFS.